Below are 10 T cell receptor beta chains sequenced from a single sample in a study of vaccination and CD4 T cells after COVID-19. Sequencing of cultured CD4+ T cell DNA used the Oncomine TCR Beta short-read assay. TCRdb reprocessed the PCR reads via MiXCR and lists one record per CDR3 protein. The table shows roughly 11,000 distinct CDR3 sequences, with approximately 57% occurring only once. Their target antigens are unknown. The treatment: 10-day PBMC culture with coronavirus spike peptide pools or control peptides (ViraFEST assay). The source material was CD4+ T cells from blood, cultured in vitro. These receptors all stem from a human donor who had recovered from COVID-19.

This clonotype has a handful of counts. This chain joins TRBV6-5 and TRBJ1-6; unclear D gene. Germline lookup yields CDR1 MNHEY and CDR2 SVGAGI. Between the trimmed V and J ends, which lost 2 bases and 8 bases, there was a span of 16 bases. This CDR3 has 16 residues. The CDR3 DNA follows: TGTGCCAGCAGTTACGAGGCCGCTCGGCGCGATTCACCCCTCCACTTT. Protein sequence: CASSYEAARRDSPLHF.

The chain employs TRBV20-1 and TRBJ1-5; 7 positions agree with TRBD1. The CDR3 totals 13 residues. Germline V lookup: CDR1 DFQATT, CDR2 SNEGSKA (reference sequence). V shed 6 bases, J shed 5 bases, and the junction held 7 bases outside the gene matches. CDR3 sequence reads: CSANPQGDQPQHF. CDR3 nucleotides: TGCAGTGCCAACCCCCAGGGGGATCAGCCCCAGCATTTT.

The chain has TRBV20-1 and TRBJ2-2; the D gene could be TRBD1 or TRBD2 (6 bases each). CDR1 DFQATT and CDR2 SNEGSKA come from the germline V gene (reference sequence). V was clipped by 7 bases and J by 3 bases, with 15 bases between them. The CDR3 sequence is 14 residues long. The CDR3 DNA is TGCAGTGGGAGGGCGGACAGTTACACCGGGGAGCTGTTTTTT. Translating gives CSGRADSYTGELFF.

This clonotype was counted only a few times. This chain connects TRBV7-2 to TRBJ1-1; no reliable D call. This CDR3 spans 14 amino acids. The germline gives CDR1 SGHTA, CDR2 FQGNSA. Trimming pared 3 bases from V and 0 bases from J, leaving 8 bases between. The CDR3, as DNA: TGTGCCAGCAGCTTCAGCATTTTGAACACTGAAGCTTTCTTT. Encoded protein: CASSFSILNTEAFF.

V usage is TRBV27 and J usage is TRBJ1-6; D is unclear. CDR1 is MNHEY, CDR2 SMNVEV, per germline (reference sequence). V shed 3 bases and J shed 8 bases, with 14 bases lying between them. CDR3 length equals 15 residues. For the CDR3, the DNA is TGTGCCAGCAGTTTGAGGGCAGGTTTAGATTCACCCCTCCACTTT. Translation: CASSLRAGLDSPLHF.

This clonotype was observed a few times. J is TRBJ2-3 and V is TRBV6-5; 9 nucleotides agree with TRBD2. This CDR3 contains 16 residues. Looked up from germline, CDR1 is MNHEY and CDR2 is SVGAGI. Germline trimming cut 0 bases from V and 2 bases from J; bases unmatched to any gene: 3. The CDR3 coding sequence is TGTGCCAGCAGTTACTCGGCTAGCGGGGTCACAGATACGCAGTATTTT. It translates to CASSYSASGVTDTQYF.

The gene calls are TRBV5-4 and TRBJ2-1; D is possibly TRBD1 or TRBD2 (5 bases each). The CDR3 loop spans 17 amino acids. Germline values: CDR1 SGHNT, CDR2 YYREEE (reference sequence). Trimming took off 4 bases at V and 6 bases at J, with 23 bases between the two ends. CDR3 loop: CASSPRGYQGTANEQFF. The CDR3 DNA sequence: TGTGCCAGCAGCCCCCGAGGGTACCAGGGTACTGCCAATGAGCAGTTCTTC.

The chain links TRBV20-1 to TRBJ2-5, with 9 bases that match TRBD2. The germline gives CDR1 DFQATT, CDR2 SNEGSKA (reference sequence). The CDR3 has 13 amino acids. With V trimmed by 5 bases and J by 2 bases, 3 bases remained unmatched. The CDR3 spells CSALSGGQETQYF. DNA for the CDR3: TGCAGTGCTCTTAGCGGGGGACAAGAGACCCAGTACTTC.

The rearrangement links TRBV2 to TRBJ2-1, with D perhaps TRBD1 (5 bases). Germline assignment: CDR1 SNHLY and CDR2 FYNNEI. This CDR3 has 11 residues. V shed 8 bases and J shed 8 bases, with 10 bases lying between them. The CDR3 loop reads CASLRVHEQFF. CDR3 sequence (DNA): TGTGCCAGCCTCAGGGTCCATGAGCAGTTCTTC.

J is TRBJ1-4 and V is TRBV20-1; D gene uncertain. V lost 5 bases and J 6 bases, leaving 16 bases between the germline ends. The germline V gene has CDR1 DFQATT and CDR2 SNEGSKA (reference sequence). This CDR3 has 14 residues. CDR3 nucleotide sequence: TGCAGTGCTCCCAGGCTTTCCCGGGATGAAAAACTGTTTTTT. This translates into CSAPRLSRDEKLFF.